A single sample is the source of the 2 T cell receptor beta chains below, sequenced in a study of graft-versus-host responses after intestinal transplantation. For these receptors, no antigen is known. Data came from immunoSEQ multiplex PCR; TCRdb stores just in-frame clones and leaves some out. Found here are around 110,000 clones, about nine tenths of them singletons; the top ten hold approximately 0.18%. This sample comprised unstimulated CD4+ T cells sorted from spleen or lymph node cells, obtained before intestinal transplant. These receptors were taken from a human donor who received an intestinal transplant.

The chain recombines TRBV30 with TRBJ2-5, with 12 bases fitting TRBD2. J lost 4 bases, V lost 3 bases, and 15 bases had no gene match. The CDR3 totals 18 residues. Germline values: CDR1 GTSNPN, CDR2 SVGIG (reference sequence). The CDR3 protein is CAWRTQWTSGKSGETQYF. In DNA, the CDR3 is TGTGCCTGGAGAACCCAATGGACTAGCGGGAAAAGTGGAGAGACCCAGTACTTC.

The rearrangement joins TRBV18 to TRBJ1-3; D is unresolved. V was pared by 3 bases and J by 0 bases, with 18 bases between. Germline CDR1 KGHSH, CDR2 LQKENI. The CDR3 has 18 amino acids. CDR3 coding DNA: TGTGCCAGCTCACCCCGAGACGTTCTCGCGGGCTCTGGAAACACCATATATTTT. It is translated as CASSPRDVLAGSGNTIYF.